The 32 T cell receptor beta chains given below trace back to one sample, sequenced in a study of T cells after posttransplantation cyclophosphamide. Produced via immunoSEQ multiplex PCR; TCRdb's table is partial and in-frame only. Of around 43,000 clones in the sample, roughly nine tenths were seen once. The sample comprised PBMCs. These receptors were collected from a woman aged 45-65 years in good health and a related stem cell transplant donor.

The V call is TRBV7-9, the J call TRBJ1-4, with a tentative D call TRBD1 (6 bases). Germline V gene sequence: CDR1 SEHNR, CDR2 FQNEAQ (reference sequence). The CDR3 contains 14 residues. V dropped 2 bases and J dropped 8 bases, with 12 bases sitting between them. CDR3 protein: CASSLSQGNEKLFF. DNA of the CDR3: TGTGCCAGCAGCTTAAGCCAGGGGAACGAAAAACTGTTTTTT.

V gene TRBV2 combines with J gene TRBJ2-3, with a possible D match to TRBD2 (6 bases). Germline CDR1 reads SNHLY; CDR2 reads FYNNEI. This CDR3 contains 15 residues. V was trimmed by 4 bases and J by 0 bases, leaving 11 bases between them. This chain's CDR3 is CASSGPSGSTDTQYF. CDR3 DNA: TGTGCCAGCAGTGGCCCAAGCGGGAGCACAGATACGCAGTATTTT. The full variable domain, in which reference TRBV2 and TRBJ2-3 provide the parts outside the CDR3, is EPEVTQTPSHQVTQMGQEVILRCVPISNHLYFYWYRQILGQKVEFLVSFYNNEISEKSEIFDDQFSVERPDGSNFTLKIRSTKLEDSAMYFCASSGPSGSTDTQYFGPGTRLTVL.

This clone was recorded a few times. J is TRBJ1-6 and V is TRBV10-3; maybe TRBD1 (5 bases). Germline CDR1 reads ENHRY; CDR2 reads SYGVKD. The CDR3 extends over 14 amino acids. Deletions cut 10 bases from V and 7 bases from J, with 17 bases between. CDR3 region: CATTPGTNNSPLHF. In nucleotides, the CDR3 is TGTGCCACTACCCCCGGGACTAACAATTCACCCCTCCACTTT.

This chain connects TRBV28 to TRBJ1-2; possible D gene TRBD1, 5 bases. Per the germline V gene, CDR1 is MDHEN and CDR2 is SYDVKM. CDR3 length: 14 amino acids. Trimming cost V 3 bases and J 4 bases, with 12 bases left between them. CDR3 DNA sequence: TGTGCCAGCAGTTTCTACAGGCGAATCTATGGCTACACCTTC. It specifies CASSFYRRIYGYTF.

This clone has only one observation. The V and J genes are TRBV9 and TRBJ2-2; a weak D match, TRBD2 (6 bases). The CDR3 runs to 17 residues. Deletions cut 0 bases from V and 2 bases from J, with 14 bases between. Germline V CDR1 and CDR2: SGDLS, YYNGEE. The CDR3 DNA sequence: TGTGCCAGCAGCGTAGCTAGGGCGGGACTCAACACCGGGGAGCTGTTTTTT. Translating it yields CASSVARAGLNTGELFF.

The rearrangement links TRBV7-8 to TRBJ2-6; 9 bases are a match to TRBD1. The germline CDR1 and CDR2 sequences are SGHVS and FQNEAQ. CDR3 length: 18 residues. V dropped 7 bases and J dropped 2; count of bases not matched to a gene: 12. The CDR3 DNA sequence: TGTGCCAGCACCCCCGGGACAGGGCGCCCCCCTGGGGCCAACGTCCTGACTTTC. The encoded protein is CASTPGTGRPPGANVLTF.

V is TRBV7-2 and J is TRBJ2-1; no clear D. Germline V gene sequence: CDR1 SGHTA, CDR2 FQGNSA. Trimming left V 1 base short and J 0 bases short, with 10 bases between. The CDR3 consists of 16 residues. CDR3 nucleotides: TGTGCCAGCAGCTTAGATGTGACAACCTCCTACAATGAGCAGTTCTTC. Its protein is CASSLDVTTSYNEQFF.

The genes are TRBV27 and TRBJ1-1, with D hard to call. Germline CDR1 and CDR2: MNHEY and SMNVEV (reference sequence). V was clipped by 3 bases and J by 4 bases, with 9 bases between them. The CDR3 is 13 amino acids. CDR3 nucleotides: TGTGCCAGCAGTTTTGGGAGAACCACTGAAGCTTTCTTT. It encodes CASSFGRTTEAFF.

CDR3 nucleotide sequence: TGTGCCAGCAGCCAAGGACAGGAAAGGACTAATGAAAAACTGTTTTTT. It is translated as CASSQGQERTNEKLFF. The chain recombines TRBV4-2 with TRBJ1-4; TRBD1 is a possible D gene (6 bases). The CDR3 covers 16 residues. Trimming shortened V by 1 base and J by 2 bases, and 11 bases separated the two germline ends. Germline values: CDR1 LGHNA, CDR2 YNFKEQ.

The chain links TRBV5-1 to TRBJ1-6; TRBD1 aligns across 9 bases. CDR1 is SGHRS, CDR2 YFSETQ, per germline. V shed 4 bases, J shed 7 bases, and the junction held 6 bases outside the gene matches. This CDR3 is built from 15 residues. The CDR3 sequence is CASSLSGTGNSPLHF. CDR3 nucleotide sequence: TGCGCCAGCAGCCTCTCCGGGACAGGGAATTCACCCCTCCACTTT.

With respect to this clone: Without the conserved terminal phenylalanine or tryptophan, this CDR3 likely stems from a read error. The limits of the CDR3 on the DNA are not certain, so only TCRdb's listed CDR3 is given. The CDR3 reads CAIIMGADGL. V is TRBV10-3 and J is TRBJ1-1; the D call of TRBD1 is as the table states it, not checked on the DNA. The CDR3 spans 10 residues, counting both ends. The germline V gene encodes CDR1 ENHRY and CDR2 SYGVKD.

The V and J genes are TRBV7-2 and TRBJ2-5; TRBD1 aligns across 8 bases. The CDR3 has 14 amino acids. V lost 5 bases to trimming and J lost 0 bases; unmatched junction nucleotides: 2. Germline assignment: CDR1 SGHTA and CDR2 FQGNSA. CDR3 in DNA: TGTGCCAGCAGCCCGGGACAGGACCAAGAGACCCAGTACTTC. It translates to CASSPGQDQETQYF.

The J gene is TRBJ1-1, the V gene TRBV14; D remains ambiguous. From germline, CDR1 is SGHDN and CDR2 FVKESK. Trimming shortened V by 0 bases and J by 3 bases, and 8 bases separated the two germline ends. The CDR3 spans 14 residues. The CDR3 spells CASSQESGDTEAFF. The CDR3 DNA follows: TGTGCCAGCAGCCAAGAATCCGGGGACACTGAAGCTTTCTTT.

CDR3 loop: CASSIANGAYEQYF. The CDR3 nucleotides are TGTGCCAGTAGTATAGCTAACGGTGCCTACGAGCAGTACTTC. This rearrangement joins TRBV19 to TRBJ2-7, with unresolved D. Germline CDR1 is LNHDA and CDR2 is SQIVND (reference sequence). The V end lost 1 base, the J end lost 2 bases, and 9 bases lay between the germline ends. The CDR3 sequence is 14 residues long.

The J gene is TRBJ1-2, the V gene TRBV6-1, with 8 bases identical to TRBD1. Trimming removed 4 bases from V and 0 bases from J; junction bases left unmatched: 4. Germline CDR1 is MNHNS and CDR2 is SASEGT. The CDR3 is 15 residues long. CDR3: CASSGGTGTNYGYTF. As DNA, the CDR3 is TGTGCCAGCAGTGGGGGGACAGGAACTAACTATGGCTACACCTTC.

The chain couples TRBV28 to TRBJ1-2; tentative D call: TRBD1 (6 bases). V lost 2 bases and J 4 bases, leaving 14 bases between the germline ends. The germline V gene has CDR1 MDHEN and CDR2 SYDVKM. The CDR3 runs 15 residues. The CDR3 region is CASSLQTQGSYGYTF. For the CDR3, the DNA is TGTGCCAGCAGTTTACAGACACAGGGTAGCTATGGCTACACCTTC.

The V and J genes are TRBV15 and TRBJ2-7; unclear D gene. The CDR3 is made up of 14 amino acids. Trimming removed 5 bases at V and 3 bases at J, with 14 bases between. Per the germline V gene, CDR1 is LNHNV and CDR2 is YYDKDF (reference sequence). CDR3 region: CATSLPTRGYEQYF. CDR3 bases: TGTGCCACCAGCCTTCCTACCCGCGGCTACGAGCAGTACTTC.

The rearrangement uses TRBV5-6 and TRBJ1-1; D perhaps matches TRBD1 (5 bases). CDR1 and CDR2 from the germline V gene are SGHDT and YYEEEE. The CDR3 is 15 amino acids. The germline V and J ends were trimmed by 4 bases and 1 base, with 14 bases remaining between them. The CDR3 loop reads CASSTGQTANTEAFF. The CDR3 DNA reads TGTGCCAGCAGCACAGGCCAAACAGCGAACACTGAAGCTTTCTTT.

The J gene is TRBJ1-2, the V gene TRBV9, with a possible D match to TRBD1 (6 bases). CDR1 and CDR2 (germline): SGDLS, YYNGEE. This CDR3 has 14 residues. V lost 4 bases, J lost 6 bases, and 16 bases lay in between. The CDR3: CASSPSRGRDGYTF. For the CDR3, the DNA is TGTGCCAGCAGCCCTAGCAGGGGACGAGATGGCTACACCTTC. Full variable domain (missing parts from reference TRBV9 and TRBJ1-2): DSGVTQTPKHLITATGQRVTLRCSPRSGDLSVYWYQQSLDQGLQFLIQYYNGEERAKGNILERFSAQQFPDLHSELNLSSLELGDSALYFCASSPSRGRDGYTFGSGTRLTVV.

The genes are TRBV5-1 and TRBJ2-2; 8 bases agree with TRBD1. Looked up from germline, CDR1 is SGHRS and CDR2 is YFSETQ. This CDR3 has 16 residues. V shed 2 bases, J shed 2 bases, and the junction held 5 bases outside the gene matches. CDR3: CASSFWGQANTGELFF. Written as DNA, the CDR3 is TGCGCCAGCAGCTTCTGGGGACAGGCCAACACCGGGGAGCTGTTTTTT.

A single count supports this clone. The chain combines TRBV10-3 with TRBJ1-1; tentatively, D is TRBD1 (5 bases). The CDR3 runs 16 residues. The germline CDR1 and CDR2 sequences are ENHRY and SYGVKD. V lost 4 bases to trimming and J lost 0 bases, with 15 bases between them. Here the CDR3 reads CAISGGRDRVNTEAFF. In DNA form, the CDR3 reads TGTGCCATCAGTGGGGGCAGGGATCGGGTGAACACTGAAGCTTTCTTT.

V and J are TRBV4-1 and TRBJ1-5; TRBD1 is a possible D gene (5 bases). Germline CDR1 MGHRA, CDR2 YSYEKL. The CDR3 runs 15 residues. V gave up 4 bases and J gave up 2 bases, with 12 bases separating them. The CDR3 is CASSPGLGRNQPQHF. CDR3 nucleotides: TGCGCCAGCAGCCCCGGTCTGGGGCGCAATCAGCCCCAGCATTTT.

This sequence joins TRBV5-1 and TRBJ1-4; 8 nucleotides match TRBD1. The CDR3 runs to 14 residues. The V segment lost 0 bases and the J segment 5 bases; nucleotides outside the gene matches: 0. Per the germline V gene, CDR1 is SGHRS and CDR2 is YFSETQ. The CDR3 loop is CASSLGTGNEKLFF. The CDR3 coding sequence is TGCGCCAGCAGCTTGGGGACAGGGAATGAAAAACTGTTTTTT.

CDR3: CASSELANTEAFF. The CDR3 DNA reads TGTGCCAGCAGTGAACTGGCGAACACTGAAGCTTTCTTT. V is TRBV2 and J is TRBJ1-1; D not resolved. The V gene lost 2 bases and the J gene lost 1 base, with 5 bases spanning the gap. The CDR3 spans 13 residues. In germline, CDR1 is SNHLY, CDR2 FYNNEI.

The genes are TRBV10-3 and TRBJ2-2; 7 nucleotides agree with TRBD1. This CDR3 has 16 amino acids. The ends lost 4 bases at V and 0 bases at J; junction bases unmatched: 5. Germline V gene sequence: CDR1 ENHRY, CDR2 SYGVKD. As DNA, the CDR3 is TGTGCCATCAGTGTTGTTCAGGGGGCGAACACCGGGGAGCTGTTTTTT. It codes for CAISVVQGANTGELFF.

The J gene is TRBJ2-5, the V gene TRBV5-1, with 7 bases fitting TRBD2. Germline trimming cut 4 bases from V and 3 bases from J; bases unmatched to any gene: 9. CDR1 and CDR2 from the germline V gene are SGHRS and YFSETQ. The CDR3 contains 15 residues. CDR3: CASSAGAGEEETQYF. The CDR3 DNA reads TGCGCCAGCAGCGCTGGGGCGGGGGAGGAAGAGACCCAGTACTTC. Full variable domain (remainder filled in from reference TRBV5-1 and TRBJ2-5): KAGVTQTPRYLIKTRGQQVTLSCSPISGHRSVSWYQQTPGQGLQFLFEYFSETQRNKGNFPGRFSGRQFSNSRSEMNVSTLELGDSALYLCASSAGAGEEETQYFGPGTRLLVL.

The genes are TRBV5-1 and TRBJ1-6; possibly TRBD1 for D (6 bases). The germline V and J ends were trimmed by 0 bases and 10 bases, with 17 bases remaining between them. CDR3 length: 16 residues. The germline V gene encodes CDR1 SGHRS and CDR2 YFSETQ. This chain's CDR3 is CASSLGLRAGESPLHF. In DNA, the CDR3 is TGCGCCAGCAGCTTGGGCTTACGGGCAGGGGAATCACCCCTCCACTTT.

The CDR3 nucleotides read TGTGCCAGCAGTCCAGACACTTCTATAAACACCGGGGAGCTGTTTTTT. Translating it yields CASSPDTSINTGELFF. This chain connects TRBV2 to TRBJ2-2, with D unclear. V was pared by 5 bases and J by 2 bases, with 15 bases between. CDR1 is SNHLY, CDR2 FYNNEI, per germline. The CDR3 is 16 residues long.

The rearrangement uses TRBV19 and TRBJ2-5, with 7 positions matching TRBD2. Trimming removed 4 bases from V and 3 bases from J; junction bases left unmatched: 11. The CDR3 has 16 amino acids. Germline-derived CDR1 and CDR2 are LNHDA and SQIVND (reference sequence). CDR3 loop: CASSTNLAAGEETQYF. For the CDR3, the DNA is TGTGCCAGTAGTACTAACCTAGCGGCTGGCGAAGAGACCCAGTACTTC.

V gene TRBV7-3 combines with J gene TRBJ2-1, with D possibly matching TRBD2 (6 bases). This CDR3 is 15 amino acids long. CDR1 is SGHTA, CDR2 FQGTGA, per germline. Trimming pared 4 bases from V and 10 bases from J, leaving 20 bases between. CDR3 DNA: TGTGCCAGCAGCTCTGGGACTCCCTATTCCCCAGAGCAGTTCTTC. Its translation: CASSSGTPYSPEQFF.

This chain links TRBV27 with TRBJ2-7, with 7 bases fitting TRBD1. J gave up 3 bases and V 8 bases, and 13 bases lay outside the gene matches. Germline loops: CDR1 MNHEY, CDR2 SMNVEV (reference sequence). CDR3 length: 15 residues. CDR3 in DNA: TGTGCCAGCCGTCTCCAACGGGACAGCATCTACGAGCAGTACTTC. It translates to CASRLQRDSIYEQYF.

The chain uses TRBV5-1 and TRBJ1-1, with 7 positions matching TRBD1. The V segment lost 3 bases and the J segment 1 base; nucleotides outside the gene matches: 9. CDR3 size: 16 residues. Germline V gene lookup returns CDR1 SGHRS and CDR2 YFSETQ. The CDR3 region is CASSSYDRVGNTEAFF. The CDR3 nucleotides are TGCGCCAGCAGCTCGTATGACAGGGTTGGGAACACTGAAGCTTTCTTT.